Presented here are 32 T cell receptor beta chains from one specimen sequenced in a study of CD8+ T cells in alopecia areata. Researchers gathered lesional scalp punch biopsies and peripheral blood from patients with alopecia areata. Following RNA extraction, reverse transcription yielded cDNA that acted as the sequencing template. Sequenced by immunoSEQ multiplex PCR; TCRdb stores in-frame clones only, minus some. This table holds 12,000 or so clones, approximately 60% found once. Sample: skin. The receptors come from a human donor with alopecia areata.

This clone was counted only a few times. The genes are TRBV5-4 and TRBJ2-6; possibly TRBD1 or TRBD2 for D (5 bases each). CDR1 SGHNT and CDR2 YYREEE come from the germline V gene (reference sequence). Trimming stripped 2 bases from V and 2 bases from J, with 20 bases between. CDR3 size: 19 residues. CDR3 amino acids: CASSLFYIGGGAGANVLTF. CDR3 bases: TGTGCCAGCAGCTTATTCTACATCGGTGGGGGTGCTGGGGCCAACGTCCTGACTTTC. Using reference TRBV5-4 and TRBJ2-6 for the parts outside the CDR3, the full variable domain is ETGVTQSPTHLIKTRGQQVTLRCSSQSGHNTVSWYQQALGQGPQFIFQYYREEENGRGNFPPRFSGLQFPNYSSELNVNALELDDSALYLCASSLFYIGGGAGANVLTFGAGSRLTVL.

The chain combines TRBV10-3 with TRBJ2-7; no firm D call. The CDR3 contains 13 residues. Looked up from germline, CDR1 is ENHRY and CDR2 is SYGVKD. Deletions cut 3 bases from V and 3 bases from J, with 9 bases between. As DNA, the CDR3 is TGTGCCATCAGTGAAGGCGGTCGCTACGAGCAGTACTTC. Its translation: CAISEGGRYEQYF.

A note on this clone: Germline and junction disagree at one end, which may indicate a read error. The chain carries TRBV9 and TRBJ1-5; D remains unclear. Germline CDR1 and CDR2: SGDLS and YYNGEE. The CDR3 totals 14 residues. The CDR3 sequence is CTSSVVSVKKPQHF. The CDR3 DNA reads as TGTACCAGCAGCGTAGTTTCAGTGAAGAAGCCCCAGCATTTT.

The sample holds a few counts of this clone. The genes are TRBV2 and TRBJ2-2; 14 bases are shared with TRBD2. This CDR3 has 16 amino acids. J gave up 4 bases and V 6 bases, and 4 bases lay outside the gene matches. CDR1 and CDR2 (germline): SNHLY, FYNNEI. In DNA, the CDR3 is TGTGCCAGCAGAGGGACTAGCGGGAGCAGCACCGGGGAGCTGTTTTTT. This sequence encodes CASRGTSGSSTGELFF.

This clone was seen only a few times. The rearrangement joins TRBV5-1 to TRBJ1-2, with D hard to call. The CDR3 covers 12 residues. V was pared by 0 bases and J by 10 bases, with 10 bases between. In germline, CDR1 is SGHRS, CDR2 YFSETQ. The CDR3 coding sequence is TGCGCCAGCAGCTTGGGGCCGGTTGACTACACCTTC. This gives the protein CASSLGPVDYTF. The full variable domain, rest sourced from reference TRBV5-1 and TRBJ1-2, is KAGVTQTPRYLIKTRGQQVTLSCSPISGHRSVSWYQQTPGQGLQFLFEYFSETQRNKGNFPGRFSGRQFSNSRSEMNVSTLELGDSALYLCASSLGPVDYTFGSGTRLTVV.

The chain couples TRBV11-2 to TRBJ2-1; a weak D match, TRBD1 (6 bases). V lost 4 bases to trimming and J lost 4 bases, with 14 bases between them. From germline, CDR1 is SGHAT and CDR2 FQNNGV. CDR3 length: 15 amino acids. As DNA, the CDR3 is TGTGCCAGCAGCTCGGTCTCCGGGACATACAATGAGCAGTTCTTC. As protein: CASSSVSGTYNEQFF.

The rearrangement links TRBV4-1 to TRBJ2-1, with D tentatively TRBD2 (6 bases). Looked up from germline, CDR1 is MGHRA and CDR2 is YSYEKL. The ends were cut back, 4 bases at V and 7 bases at J, with 20 bases in the middle. CDR3 length: 16 amino acids. The CDR3 spells CASSLDGGGIRNEQFF. As DNA, the CDR3 is TGCGCCAGCAGCCTAGACGGTGGCGGGATCCGGAATGAGCAGTTCTTC.

The chain employs TRBV5-4 and TRBJ2-1, with a tentative D call TRBD1 (5 bases). Germline-derived CDR1 and CDR2 are SGHNT and YYREEE (reference sequence). The CDR3 consists of 11 residues. Trimming stripped 1 base from V and 10 bases from J, with 6 bases between. CDR3 DNA sequence: TGTGCCAGCAGCTTGTACAGGGAGCAGTTCTTC. Its protein is CASSLYREQFF.

CDR3 sequence (DNA): TGTGCCAGCAACGCACAGGAGGGGCTCTCCTACGAGCAGTACTTC. Its protein product is CASNAQEGLSYEQYF. The chain carries TRBV7-2 and TRBJ2-7; the D gene is possibly TRBD2 (6 bases). This CDR3 comprises 15 residues. Germline V gives CDR1 SGHTA, CDR2 FQGNSA. Trimming shortened V by 7 bases and J by 0 bases, and 16 bases separated the two germline ends. The whole variable domain, filled in from reference TRBV7-2 and TRBJ2-7, reads GAGVSQSPSNKVTEKGKDVELRCDPISGHTALYWYRQSLGQGLEFLIYFQGNSAPDKSGLPSDRFSAERTGGSVSTLTIQRTQQEDSAVYLCASNAQEGLSYEQYFGPGTRLTVT.

CDR3 region: CASSRLGTATYEQYF. CDR3 coding DNA: TGTGCCAGCAGCCGACTTGGGACAGCAACCTACGAGCAGTACTTC. The gene calls are TRBV27 and TRBJ2-5; 7 nucleotides agree with TRBD1. TRBJ2-7 explains the end of the DNA better; the J call may be wrong. Germline values: CDR1 MNHEY, CDR2 SMNVEV (reference sequence). This CDR3 contains 15 residues.

The V call is TRBV11-2, the J call TRBJ2-5; possibly TRBD1 or TRBD2 for D (5 bases each). V gave up 1 base and J gave up 4 bases, with 10 bases separating them. CDR1 and CDR2 (germline): SGHAT, FQNNGV. CDR3 length: 14 amino acids. CDR3 loop: CASSLVLGAETQYF. Here the CDR3 DNA reads TGTGCCAGCAGCTTAGTCCTCGGGGCAGAGACCCAGTACTTC.

This rearrangement joins TRBV9 to TRBJ2-3; 7 bases align to TRBD2. CDR3 length: 16 amino acids. The germline gives CDR1 SGDLS, CDR2 YYNGEE. V shed 1 base and J 0 bases; nucleotides not matched to a gene: 5. The CDR3 nucleotides read TGTGCCAGCAGCGTAAGGGAGGGCTCCAGCACAGATACGCAGTATTTT. It is translated as CASSVREGSSTDTQYF.

For this clone: Other DNA sequences in this sample translate to the same CDR3. CDR3 sequence: CASSSLGGGTEAFF. For the CDR3, the DNA is TGTGCCAGCAGCTCCCTAGGGGGGGGCACTGAAGCTTTCTTT. The V and J genes are TRBV7-3 and TRBJ1-1, with D possibly TRBD1 on 6 matching bases. With 4 bases removed from V and 4 bases from J, the gap between germline ends came to 13 bases. Germline values: CDR1 SGHTA, CDR2 FQGTGA. CDR3 length: 14 amino acids.

This chain joins TRBV28 and TRBJ2-2; 8 bases are a match to TRBD1. Germline V gene sequence: CDR1 MDHEN, CDR2 SYDVKM. The CDR3 has 15 amino acids. V lost 7 bases to trimming and J lost 4 bases; unmatched junction nucleotides: 8. Written as DNA, the CDR3 is TGTGCCAGCATTGCAGGGGGCGCCGTCACCGGGGAGCTGTTTTTT. Translating it yields CASIAGGAVTGELFF.

The rearrangement joins TRBV29-1 to TRBJ1-5, with D unresolved. There are 13 residues in the CDR3. The V gene lost 4 bases and the J gene lost 9 bases, with 16 bases spanning the gap. CDR1 and CDR2 from the germline V gene are SQVTM and ANQGSEA. CDR3 protein: CSVVPGPSLPQHF. The DNA for the CDR3 is TGCAGCGTTGTTCCGGGCCCCAGTTTGCCCCAGCATTTT.

V and J are TRBV5-1 and TRBJ1-2, with 10 nucleotides matching TRBD1. The CDR3 is 16 amino acids. V lost 4 bases and J lost 6; bases outside the gene matches: 12. CDR1 is SGHRS and CDR2 is YFSETQ in the germline V gene. The CDR3 coding sequence is TGCGCCAGCAGCCCGATGACAGGGGGCGTCATGCATGGCTACACCTTC. Its protein is CASSPMTGGVMHGYTF.

The chain couples TRBV7-2 to TRBJ1-5; a possible D gene is TRBD1 (6 bases). Per the germline V gene, CDR1 is SGHTA and CDR2 is FQGNSA. The CDR3 contains 14 residues. V lost 5 bases and J 5 bases, leaving 13 bases between the germline ends. This CDR3 is CASSLTGYDQPQHF. DNA for the CDR3: TGTGCCAGCAGCCTTACAGGGTATGATCAGCCCCAGCATTTT. Full variable domain (rest looked up from reference TRBV7-2 and TRBJ1-5): GAGVSQSPSNKVTEKGKDVELRCDPISGHTALYWYRQSLGQGLEFLIYFQGNSAPDKSGLPSDRFSAERTGGSVSTLTIQRTQQEDSAVYLCASSLTGYDQPQHFGDGTRLSIL.

The chain links TRBV18 to TRBJ2-4; tentative D call: TRBD1 (6 bases). There are 18 residues in the CDR3. Germline V CDR1 and CDR2: KGHSH, LQKENI. Trimming removed 0 bases at V and 0 bases at J, with 15 bases between. CDR3 sequence reads: CASSPPRTVQLAKNIQYF. CDR3 in DNA: TGTGCCAGCTCACCACCGAGGACAGTCCAGCTAGCCAAAAACATTCAGTACTTC.

The chain uses TRBV7-3 and TRBJ2-1; TRBD1 is a possible D gene (5 bases). This CDR3 has 13 residues. The germline V gene encodes CDR1 SGHTA and CDR2 FQGTGA. Trimming left V 2 bases short and J 8 bases short, with 10 bases between. In DNA form, the CDR3 reads TGTGCCAGCAGCTTAGGAAGGGGATATGAGCAGTTCTTC. It specifies CASSLGRGYEQFF.

In this sample, this clone turned up a few times. CDR3 protein: CSVKGQGENIQYF. The CDR3 bases are TGCAGCGTTAAAGGCCAGGGCGAAAACATTCAGTACTTC. The V gene is TRBV29-1, the J gene TRBJ2-4; the D gene is possibly TRBD1 (5 bases). Germline CDR1 SQVTM, CDR2 ANQGSEA. V lost 5 bases and J lost 5, with 13 bases in between. The CDR3 sequence is 13 residues long.

J is TRBJ1-2 and V is TRBV2; D is unresolved. This CDR3 region has 11 residues. Per the germline V gene, CDR1 is SNHLY and CDR2 is FYNNEI. The ends were cut back, 6 bases at V and 7 bases at J, with 9 bases in the middle. The CDR3 sequence: CASRRAGGYTF. The CDR3 DNA reads TGTGCCAGCAGGCGGGCGGGTGGCTACACCTTC.

The table lists this clone with a count of one. This sequence joins TRBV6-6 and TRBJ2-2; D assignment may be TRBD1 or TRBD2 (7 bases each). V was trimmed by 2 bases and J by 3 bases, leaving 13 bases between them. The CDR3 is 16 amino acids. Germline-derived CDR1 and CDR2 are MNHNY and SVGAGI (reference sequence). The CDR3 DNA follows: TGTGCCAGCAGTTACGCGAGCGGGACAGACACCGGGGAGCTGTTTTTT. It codes for CASSYASGTDTGELFF.

The genes are TRBV2 and TRBJ1-1, with 7 bases aligning to TRBD1. Per germline, CDR1 SNHLY and CDR2 FYNNEI. This CDR3 has 13 residues. Unmatched junction bases numbered 11, after V lost 7 bases and J lost 9 bases. Here the CDR3 DNA reads TGTGCCAGCAATCCGGGACAGCGCCGCAAAGCTTTCTTT. Protein: CASNPGQRRKAFF.

The chain carries TRBV9 and TRBJ2-1; D is perhaps TRBD2 (6 bases). The V gene's germline CDR1 is SGDLS and CDR2 YYNGEE. CDR3 length: 15 residues. V was trimmed by 3 bases and J by 6 bases, leaving 16 bases between them. CDR3 protein: CASSDRDSISNEQFF. Here the CDR3 DNA reads TGTGCCAGCAGCGACCGGGACTCAATCTCCAATGAGCAGTTCTTC.

The CDR3 loop reads CASSQNRGSYNEQFF. DNA for the CDR3: TGCGCCAGCAGCCAAAACCGCGGGTCCTACAATGAGCAGTTCTTC. The gene calls are TRBV4-1 and TRBJ2-1, with TRBD2 as a possible D gene (5 bases). CDR1 is MGHRA and CDR2 is YSYEKL in the germline V gene. Trimming cost V 2 bases and J 1 base, with 9 bases left between them. The CDR3 is made up of 15 amino acids.

J is TRBJ2-5 and V is TRBV7-2; perhaps TRBD2 as D (5 bases). Germline V gives CDR1 SGHTA, CDR2 FQGNSA. The CDR3 spans 15 residues. V lost 1 base, J lost 2 bases, and 11 bases lay in between. The CDR3 nucleotides are TGTGCCAGCAGCTTAGGGAGATCGGGGCAAGAGACCCAGTACTTC. Protein sequence: CASSLGRSGQETQYF.

The rearrangement links TRBV27 to TRBJ2-7, with 7 bases identical to TRBD1. From germline, CDR1 is MNHEY and CDR2 SMNVEV (reference sequence). The CDR3 spans 13 residues. V lost 6 bases and J lost 0; bases outside the gene matches: 2. CDR3 coding DNA: TGTGCCAGCAGAACAGGGGTCTCCTACGAGCAGTACTTC. Translation gives CASRTGVSYEQYF.

This chain connects TRBV5-1 to TRBJ2-3, with D possibly called TRBD1 or TRBD2 (6 bases each). The V end lost 1 base, the J end lost 1 base, and 10 bases lay between the germline ends. Germline V lookup: CDR1 SGHRS, CDR2 YFSETQ. The CDR3 has 15 residues. The CDR3: CASSLNGGGTDTQYF. In nucleotides, the CDR3 is TGCGCCAGCAGCTTGAACGGGGGCGGCACAGATACGCAGTATTTT.

The CDR3 loop is CASSPHGVPGQPQHF. Here the CDR3 DNA reads TGTGCCAGCTCACCACACGGCGTCCCCGGTCAGCCCCAGCATTTT. V gene TRBV18 combines with J gene TRBJ1-5; the D is unclear. The CDR3 sequence is 15 residues long. With 1 base removed from V and 6 bases from J, the gap between germline ends came to 13 bases. From germline, CDR1 is KGHSH and CDR2 LQKENI.

Worth noting for this clone: The junction does not match germline at one end; this may be a read error. The chain links TRBV5-4 to TRBJ1-6; no reliable D call. The CDR3 extends over 13 amino acids. Germline values: CDR1 SGHNT, CDR2 YYREEE (reference sequence). The CDR3 here is CASGLGDNSPLHF. CDR3 nucleotides: TGTGCCAGCGGCTTGGGAGATAATTCACCCCTCCACTTT.

The rearrangement links TRBV21-1 to TRBJ2-7; TRBD2, as called in the table, went unchecked against the DNA. TRBV21-1 is annotated as a pseudogene. The CDR3 has 22 amino acids. The CDR3 sequence is CASSKVKMGTSGRVNFIDEQYF. The CDR3, as DNA: TGTGCCAGCAGCAAAGTTAAAATGGGGACTAGCGGGAGGGTTAATTTCATCGACGAGCAGTACTTC.

The chain recombines TRBV19 with TRBJ1-2; the D is unclear. CDR3 length equals 12 residues. V dropped 1 base and J dropped 12 bases, with 12 bases sitting between them. Germline V gene lookup returns CDR1 LNHDA and CDR2 SQIVND (reference sequence). The CDR3 sequence: CASSIGARSHTF. The CDR3 DNA sequence: TGTGCCAGTAGTATAGGGGCGAGGAGCCACACCTTC.